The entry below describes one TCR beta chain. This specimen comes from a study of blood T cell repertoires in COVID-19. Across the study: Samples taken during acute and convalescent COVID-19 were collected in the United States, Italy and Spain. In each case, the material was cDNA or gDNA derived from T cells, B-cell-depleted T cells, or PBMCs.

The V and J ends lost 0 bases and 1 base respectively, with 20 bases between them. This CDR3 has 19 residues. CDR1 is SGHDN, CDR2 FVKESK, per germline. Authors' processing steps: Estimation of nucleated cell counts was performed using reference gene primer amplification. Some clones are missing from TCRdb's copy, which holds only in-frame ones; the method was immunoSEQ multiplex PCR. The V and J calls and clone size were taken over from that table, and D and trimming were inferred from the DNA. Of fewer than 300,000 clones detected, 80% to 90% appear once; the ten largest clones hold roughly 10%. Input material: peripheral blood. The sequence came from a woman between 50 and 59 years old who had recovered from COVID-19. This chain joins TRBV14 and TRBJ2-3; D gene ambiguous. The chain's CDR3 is CASSQDRSSTTKGTDTQYF. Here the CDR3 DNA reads TGTGCCAGCAGCCAAGATCGAAGTTCAACAACTAAGGGCACAGATACGCAGTATTTT.